Listed below are T cell receptor beta chains from one sample, sequenced in a study of STAT5B mutations in CD4+ large granular lymphocyte leukemia. Libraries were prepared by immunoSEQ multiplex PCR; TCRdb keeps only in-frame clonotypes and omits some of them. The sample shows roughly 30,000 clones, about 70% of them seen only once. Sequencing input: CD4+ T cells from blood buffy coats. These receptors all come from a human donor in good health. Each CDR3 is given with its conserved first and last residue. Each record gives: J gene, V gene, D gene, CDR3 length, clone size, CDR3 protein, CDR3 DNA. A D gene is named only where the DNA matches it firmly. Size is stated for part of the rows, as once, few or many counts, or as a class when the clone is expanded.

j_call: TRBJ1-6
v_call: TRBV15
d_call: TRBD1
cdr3_length: 16
clone_size: -
cdr3_aa: CATSRDGTGAGSPLHF
cdr3_nt: TGTGCCACCAGCAGAGATGGGACAGGGGCAGGCTCACCCCTCCACTTT

j_call: TRBJ2-2
v_call: TRBV7-2
d_call: TRBD1
cdr3_length: 15
clone_size: -
cdr3_aa: CASSSQTGGAGELFF
cdr3_nt: TGTGCCAGCAGCTCCCAGACAGGGGGGGCCGGGGAGCTGTTTTTT

j_call: TRBJ1-3
v_call: TRBV29-1
d_call: -
cdr3_length: 13
clone_size: -
cdr3_aa: CSYRKNGENTIYF
cdr3_nt: TGCAGCTACCGGAAGAATGGGGAAAACACCATATATTTT

j_call: TRBJ2-7
v_call: TRBV9
d_call: -
cdr3_length: 14
clone_size: -
cdr3_aa: CASSYGPDKGEQYF
cdr3_nt: TGTGCCAGCAGCTACGGACCGGATAAGGGTGAGCAGTACTTC

j_call: TRBJ1-5
v_call: TRBV19
d_call: -
cdr3_length: 20
clone_size: -
cdr3_aa: CATERVFAGPGAIGNQPQHF
cdr3_nt: TGTGCCACCGAACGGGTATTTGCGGGGCCCGGTGCCATTGGCAATCAGCCCCAGCATTTT

j_call: TRBJ1-4
v_call: TRBV2
d_call: -
cdr3_length: 14
clone_size: few
cdr3_aa: CASWEAATNEKLFF
cdr3_nt: TGTGCCAGCTGGGAAGCAGCAACTAATGAAAAACTGTTTTTT

j_call: TRBJ1-2
v_call: TRBV11-2
d_call: -
cdr3_length: 15
clone_size: few
cdr3_aa: CASRNVGKEDYGYTF
cdr3_nt: TGTGCCAGCAGAAACGTAGGGAAGGAGGACTATGGCTACACCTTC

j_call: TRBJ2-7
v_call: TRBV30
d_call: TRBD1
cdr3_length: 14
clone_size: -
cdr3_aa: CAWSADRGPAEQYF
cdr3_nt: TGTGCCTGGAGCGCCGACAGGGGACCGGCCGAGCAGTACTTC

j_call: TRBJ2-3
v_call: TRBV7-3
d_call: -
cdr3_length: 14
clone_size: -
cdr3_aa: CASSQRGATDTQYF
cdr3_nt: TGTGCCAGCAGCCAACGGGGGGCCACAGATACGCAGTATTTT

j_call: TRBJ2-1
v_call: TRBV28
d_call: TRBD1
cdr3_length: 15
clone_size: once
cdr3_aa: CASSSDRVEVGEQFF
cdr3_nt: TGTGCCAGCAGCTCGGACAGGGTGGAGGTCGGTGAGCAGTTCTTC

j_call: TRBJ2-5
v_call: TRBV6-4
d_call: TRBD2
cdr3_length: 14
clone_size: -
cdr3_aa: CASSELAGGETQYF
cdr3_nt: TGTGCCAGCAGTGAGTTAGCGGGGGGAGAGACCCAGTACTTC

j_call: TRBJ1-2
v_call: TRBV7-2
d_call: TRBD1
cdr3_length: 15
clone_size: -
cdr3_aa: CASSFQTGERYGYTF
cdr3_nt: TGTGCCAGCAGCTTTCAAACAGGGGAACGGTATGGCTACACCTTC

j_call: TRBJ2-2
v_call: TRBV10-3
d_call: TRBD1
cdr3_length: 14
clone_size: once
cdr3_aa: CAIRGQGGTGELFF
cdr3_nt: TGTGCCATCAGAGGACAGGGGGGAACCGGGGAGCTGTTTTTT

j_call: TRBJ1-1
v_call: TRBV5-1
d_call: -
cdr3_length: 15
clone_size: -
cdr3_aa: CASSSREGGNTEAFF
cdr3_nt: TGCGCCAGCAGCTCGCGGGAGGGGGGGAACACTGAAGCTTTCTTT

j_call: TRBJ1-3
v_call: TRBV5-1
d_call: -
cdr3_length: 14
clone_size: -
cdr3_aa: CASSRAVSGNTIYF
cdr3_nt: TGCGCCAGCAGCAGGGCAGTCTCTGGAAACACCATATATTTT

j_call: TRBJ2-2
v_call: TRBV27
d_call: TRBD2
cdr3_length: 14
clone_size: -
cdr3_aa: CASSFGGGTGELFF
cdr3_nt: TGTGCCAGCAGTTTCGGGGGGGGCACCGGGGAGCTGTTTTTT

j_call: TRBJ2-3
v_call: TRBV29-1
d_call: -
cdr3_length: 13
clone_size: -
cdr3_aa: CSVGDLGTDTQYF
cdr3_nt: TGCAGCGTTGGAGACCTGGGCACAGATACGCAGTATTTT

j_call: TRBJ2-3
v_call: TRBV15
d_call: -
cdr3_length: 15
clone_size: -
cdr3_aa: CATSRDPGEADTQYF
cdr3_nt: TGTGCCACCAGCAGAGATCCGGGCGAAGCAGATACGCAGTATTTT

j_call: TRBJ2-6
v_call: TRBV5-8
d_call: TRBD2
cdr3_length: 15
clone_size: -
cdr3_aa: CASSWGGYGANVLTF
cdr3_nt: TGTGCCAGCAGCTGGGGGGGTTATGGGGCCAACGTCCTGACTTTC

j_call: TRBJ2-3
v_call: TRBV4-3
d_call: -
cdr3_length: 13
clone_size: -
cdr3_aa: CASSQDPIRTQYF
cdr3_nt: TGCGCCAGCAGCCAAGATCCAATAAGGACGCAGTATTTT

j_call: TRBJ2-5
v_call: TRBV6-1
d_call: -
cdr3_length: 11
clone_size: -
cdr3_aa: CASSERETQYF
cdr3_nt: TGTGCCAGCAGCGAGAGGGAGACCCAGTACTTC

j_call: TRBJ2-6
v_call: TRBV4-2
d_call: -
cdr3_length: 16
clone_size: -
cdr3_aa: CASSQDPHSGANVLTF
cdr3_nt: TGTGCCAGCAGCCAAGATCCCCACTCTGGGGCCAACGTCCTGACTTTC

j_call: TRBJ2-2
v_call: TRBV5-1
d_call: -
cdr3_length: 14
clone_size: -
cdr3_aa: CASTQGQNTGELFF
cdr3_nt: TGCGCCAGCACCCAGGGCCAGAACACCGGGGAGCTGTTTTTT

j_call: TRBJ2-7
v_call: TRBV7-2
d_call: -
cdr3_length: 14
clone_size: medium-sized
cdr3_aa: CASSLIPGTYEQYF
cdr3_nt: TGTGCCAGCAGCTTAATCCCAGGAACCTACGAGCAGTACTTC

j_call: TRBJ2-5
v_call: TRBV10-3
d_call: TRBD1
cdr3_length: 15
clone_size: -
cdr3_aa: CATSQGAQVQETQYF
cdr3_nt: TGTGCCACCTCACAGGGGGCGCAGGTTCAAGAGACCCAGTACTTC

j_call: TRBJ2-3
v_call: TRBV5-1
d_call: -
cdr3_length: 14
clone_size: -
cdr3_aa: CASSFRDSTDTQYF
cdr3_nt: TGCGCCAGCAGCTTCCGGGATAGCACAGATACGCAGTATTTT

j_call: TRBJ2-7
v_call: TRBV5-6
d_call: -
cdr3_length: 14
clone_size: -
cdr3_aa: CASSLSAPPGEQYF
cdr3_nt: TGTGCCAGCAGCTTGTCGGCACCTCCGGGCGAGCAGTACTTC

j_call: TRBJ2-7
v_call: TRBV5-1
d_call: TRBD2
cdr3_length: 14
clone_size: -
cdr3_aa: CASRRGLAVTEQYF
cdr3_nt: TGCGCCAGCAGGCGGGGGTTAGCAGTCACCGAGCAGTACTTC

j_call: TRBJ1-5
v_call: TRBV10-3
d_call: -
cdr3_length: 14
clone_size: few
cdr3_aa: CAISEGYSDQPQHF
cdr3_nt: TGTGCCATCAGTGAGGGGTATTCCGATCAGCCCCAGCATTTT

j_call: TRBJ2-7
v_call: TRBV18
d_call: -
cdr3_length: 16
clone_size: -
cdr3_aa: CASSPPQISGIIGQYF
cdr3_nt: TGTGCCAGCTCACCACCGCAGATTAGCGGCATAATTGGGCAGTACTTC

j_call: TRBJ1-1
v_call: TRBV27
d_call: TRBD1
cdr3_length: 16
clone_size: -
cdr3_aa: CASSSYMGQINPEAFF
cdr3_nt: TGTGCCAGCAGTTCCTACATGGGACAGATCAACCCTGAAGCTTTCTTT

j_call: TRBJ2-7
v_call: TRBV6-5
d_call: -
cdr3_length: 15
clone_size: -
cdr3_aa: CASRRKTGLGYEQYF
cdr3_nt: TGTGCCAGCAGACGCAAGACAGGCCTCGGTTACGAGCAGTACTTC

j_call: TRBJ1-5
v_call: TRBV9
d_call: -
cdr3_length: 14
clone_size: -
cdr3_aa: CASSALQGGQPQHF
cdr3_nt: TGTGCCAGCAGCGCCTTACAGGGCGGTCAGCCCCAGCATTTT

j_call: TRBJ2-5
v_call: TRBV14
d_call: -
cdr3_length: 15
clone_size: -
cdr3_aa: CASSQGAFSQETQYF
cdr3_nt: TGTGCCAGCAGCCAAGGGGCTTTCAGCCAAGAGACCCAGTACTTC

j_call: TRBJ1-6
v_call: TRBV28
d_call: -
cdr3_length: 11
clone_size: -
cdr3_aa: CASSFRGPLHF
cdr3_nt: TGTGCCAGCAGTTTTCGGGGACCCCTCCACTTT

j_call: TRBJ1-2
v_call: TRBV7-2
d_call: TRBD1
cdr3_length: 16
clone_size: few
cdr3_aa: CASSLVPGNRGGGYTF
cdr3_nt: TGTGCCAGCAGCTTAGTCCCCGGAAACAGGGGCGGCGGCTACACCTTC

j_call: TRBJ1-1
v_call: TRBV5-6
d_call: -
cdr3_length: 13
clone_size: few
cdr3_aa: CAGKRWDGTEAFF
cdr3_nt: TGTGCCGGCAAAAGATGGGATGGCACTGAAGCTTTCTTT

j_call: TRBJ2-5
v_call: TRBV4-2
d_call: -
cdr3_length: 16
clone_size: -
cdr3_aa: CASSQDREIHQETQYF
cdr3_nt: TGTGCCAGCAGCCAAGATCGGGAGATCCACCAAGAGACCCAGTACTTC

j_call: TRBJ2-2
v_call: TRBV7-7
d_call: -
cdr3_length: 15
clone_size: -
cdr3_aa: CASSPLGSGTGELFF
cdr3_nt: TGTGCTAGCAGCCCCTTGGGCAGCGGCACCGGGGAGCTGTTTTTT

j_call: TRBJ1-3
v_call: TRBV7-2
d_call: TRBD1
cdr3_length: 18
clone_size: -
cdr3_aa: CASSLETGFSYSGNTIYF
cdr3_nt: TGTGCCAGCAGCTTAGAGACAGGGTTTTCCTACTCTGGAAACACCATATATTTT

j_call: TRBJ2-7
v_call: TRBV20-1
d_call: -
cdr3_length: 10
clone_size: -
cdr3_aa: CSARRRGQYF
cdr3_nt: TGCAGTGCTAGAAGGAGAGGGCAGTACTTC

j_call: TRBJ2-7
v_call: TRBV19
d_call: TRBD1
cdr3_length: 15
clone_size: -
cdr3_aa: CASRPSGTGGYEQYF
cdr3_nt: TGTGCCAGTAGGCCTTCCGGGACAGGGGGCTACGAGCAGTACTTC

j_call: TRBJ2-7
v_call: TRBV5-1
d_call: TRBD2
cdr3_length: 16
clone_size: -
cdr3_aa: CASSFAPRGGGYEQYF
cdr3_nt: TGCGCCAGCAGCTTCGCCCCGCGGGGGGGCGGCTACGAGCAGTACTTC

j_call: TRBJ1-2
v_call: TRBV14
d_call: -
cdr3_length: 12
clone_size: -
cdr3_aa: CASSPLAYGYTF
cdr3_nt: TGTGCCAGCAGCCCCTTGGCCTATGGCTACACCTTC

j_call: TRBJ1-4
v_call: TRBV5-4
d_call: TRBD1
cdr3_length: 14
clone_size: -
cdr3_aa: CASSLGYRGEKLFF
cdr3_nt: TGTGCCAGCAGCTTGGGATACAGGGGGGAAAAACTGTTTTTT

j_call: TRBJ1-3
v_call: TRBV9
d_call: -
cdr3_length: 15
clone_size: -
cdr3_aa: CASSVRGDSGNTIYF
cdr3_nt: TGTGCCAGCAGCGTGCGAGGGGACTCTGGAAACACCATATATTTT

j_call: TRBJ2-7
v_call: TRBV5-1
d_call: TRBD2
cdr3_length: 15
clone_size: -
cdr3_aa: CASSLGAGGFYEQYF
cdr3_nt: TGCGCCAGCAGCTTAGGAGCGGGGGGATTCTACGAGCAGTACTTC

j_call: TRBJ1-2
v_call: TRBV4-2
d_call: -
cdr3_length: 12
clone_size: -
cdr3_aa: CATTVGPKGYTF
cdr3_nt: TGTGCCACTACCGTCGGTCCGAAGGGGTACACCTTC

j_call: TRBJ1-6
v_call: TRBV28
d_call: -
cdr3_length: 16
clone_size: -
cdr3_aa: CASRIPSPSPTSPLHF
cdr3_nt: TGTGCCAGCAGGATCCCCTCCCCTAGCCCCACTTCACCCCTCCACTTT

j_call: TRBJ1-6
v_call: TRBV2
d_call: -
cdr3_length: 13
clone_size: -
cdr3_aa: CASSEVGASPLHF
cdr3_nt: TGTGCCAGCAGTGAAGTAGGAGCATCACCCCTCCACTTT

j_call: TRBJ2-5
v_call: TRBV5-1
d_call: TRBD2
cdr3_length: 16
clone_size: -
cdr3_aa: CASSSRLAGREETQYF
cdr3_nt: TGCGCCAGCAGCTCCCGACTAGCGGGGCGTGAGGAGACCCAGTACTTC

j_call: TRBJ2-7
v_call: TRBV28
d_call: -
cdr3_length: 15
clone_size: -
cdr3_aa: CASSLLRSQGSEQYF
cdr3_nt: TGTGCCAGCAGTTTATTGAGATCGCAGGGTAGCGAGCAGTACTTC

j_call: TRBJ2-2
v_call: TRBV5-1
d_call: -
cdr3_length: 15
clone_size: -
cdr3_aa: CASSLQTAHAGELFF
cdr3_nt: TGCGCCAGCAGCTTGCAAACGGCCCATGCCGGGGAGCTGTTTTTT

j_call: TRBJ1-3
v_call: TRBV7-6
d_call: -
cdr3_length: 14
clone_size: -
cdr3_aa: CASSPLGFGNTIYF
cdr3_nt: TGTGCCAGCAGCCCACTGGGGTTCGGAAACACCATATATTTT

j_call: TRBJ1-3
v_call: TRBV4-3
d_call: -
cdr3_length: 15
clone_size: -
cdr3_aa: CASSQEWDSGNTIYF
cdr3_nt: TGCGCCAGCAGCCAAGAGTGGGACTCTGGAAACACCATATATTTT

j_call: TRBJ1-2
v_call: TRBV4-3
d_call: -
cdr3_length: 16
clone_size: -
cdr3_aa: CASSQDLGRANYGYTF
cdr3_nt: TGCGCCAGCAGCCAAGATCTCGGCAGGGCTAACTATGGCTACACCTTC